The 14 T cell receptor beta chains in this list originate from one sample, sequenced in a study of technical replicates of blood from several donors. Repertoires were generated with immunoSEQ multiplex PCR, while TCRdb's copy carries only in-frame clones and drops some. The sample includes 60,000 to 90,000 clones, 85% to 95% of them seen just once. The sequenced material came from T cells isolated from PBMCs. These receptors were obtained from a human donor in good health.

V and J are TRBV11-3 and TRBJ2-3; 8 bases align to TRBD2. The germline V gene encodes CDR1 SGHNT and CDR2 YENEEA. The CDR3 has 15 amino acids. J lost 3 bases, V lost 5 bases, and 7 bases had no gene match. The CDR3 region is CASSPDSGSTDTQYF. CDR3 sequence (DNA): TGTGCCAGCAGCCCGGACAGCGGGAGTACAGATACGCAGTATTTT. Looking up the rest from reference TRBV11-3 and TRBJ2-3 gives the full variable domain: EAGVVQSPRYKIIEKKQPVAFWCNPISGHNTLYWYLQNLGQGPELLIRYENEEAVDDSQLPKDRFSAERLKGVDSTLKIQPAELGDSAVYLCASSPDSGSTDTQYFGPGTRLTVL.

This clone has a single count. Here the CDR3 DNA reads TGTGCCAGCAGCTTGGGGACAGGGATCGGCGAGCAGTACTTC. Encoded protein: CASSLGTGIGEQYF. The rearrangement joins TRBV5-6 to TRBJ2-7, with 8 bases identical to TRBD1. Trimming cost V 0 bases and J 6 bases; bases outside gene matches: 5. Germline V CDR1 and CDR2: SGHDT, YYEEEE. This CDR3 contains 14 residues.

The chain carries TRBV4-1 and TRBJ2-4; D is uncertain. V dropped 4 bases and J dropped 0 bases, with 13 bases sitting between them. This CDR3 has 16 residues. Germline CDR1 MGHRA, CDR2 YSYEKL. The CDR3 DNA reads TGCGCCAGCAGCCCGCGACATCTAATAGCCAAAAACATTCAGTACTTC. Its translation: CASSPRHLIAKNIQYF.

The chain employs TRBV28 and TRBJ2-7; D unclear. V lost 6 bases and J lost 6, with 12 bases in between. CDR3 length: 12 residues. Germline V lookup: CDR1 MDHEN, CDR2 SYDVKM. CDR3 DNA sequence: TGTGCCAGCAGCCTTAGACTCCCCGAGCAGTACTTC. Translating gives CASSLRLPEQYF.

The chain recombines TRBV19 with TRBJ1-5; TRBD1 matches at 7 bases. The CDR3 contains 15 residues. The V and J ends lost 8 bases and 3 bases, in that order; junction bases with no gene match: 10. Germline V CDR1 and CDR2: LNHDA, SQIVND (reference sequence). The CDR3 bases are TGTGCCAGTCAAAGTGACAGGGAGCTCAATCAGCCCCAGCATTTT. This codes for CASQSDRELNQPQHF.

The gene calls are TRBV28 and TRBJ1-5, with D uncertain. Trimming took off 2 bases at V and 2 bases at J, with 10 bases between the two ends. The CDR3 is 15 residues long. Germline V gene lookup returns CDR1 MDHEN and CDR2 SYDVKM. CDR3 bases: TGTGCCAGCAGTTTACCCAGTGAGGGCAATCAGCCCCAGCATTTT. Residues: CASSLPSEGNQPQHF.

CDR3 sequence: CASRMGLLNTEAFF. The CDR3 DNA reads TGTGCCAGCAGAATGGGACTGTTAAACACTGAAGCTTTCTTT. The chain employs TRBV6-5 and TRBJ1-1; D possibly corresponds to TRBD1 (5 bases). Germline V gives CDR1 MNHEY, CDR2 SVGAGI. The CDR3 is made up of 14 amino acids. Trimming removed 6 bases from V and 2 bases from J, with 13 bases in between.

The V and J genes are TRBV20-1 and TRBJ2-3, with D unclear. CDR1 is DFQATT and CDR2 is SNEGSKA in the germline V gene (reference sequence). V was shortened by 5 bases and J by 6 bases, with 9 bases between the two germline ends. CDR3 length: 11 amino acids. CDR3 nucleotides: TGCAGTGCTCCGGTGTCGGATACGCAGTATTTT. Protein: CSAPVSDTQYF.

V usage is TRBV14 and J usage is TRBJ2-5; 8 bases align to TRBD1. V dropped 1 base and J dropped 5; count of bases not matched to a gene: 6. The CDR3 is 15 residues long. The germline V gene encodes CDR1 SGHDN and CDR2 FVKESK. The CDR3: CASSQVAGGSETQYF. The CDR3 DNA is TGTGCCAGCAGCCAAGTGGCAGGGGGCTCGGAGACCCAGTACTTC.

The chain combines TRBV11-2 with TRBJ1-2; 7 nucleotides line up with TRBD1. This CDR3 spans 14 amino acids. CDR1 SGHAT and CDR2 FQNNGV come from the germline V gene. The V segment lost 6 bases and the J segment 2 bases; nucleotides outside the gene matches: 6. The CDR3 nucleotides are TGTGCCAGCAGTCTACCGGGACAGAACTATGGCTACACCTTC. Translating gives CASSLPGQNYGYTF.

The chain is built from TRBV5-1 and TRBJ1-2; no clear D gene. In germline, CDR1 is SGHRS, CDR2 YFSETQ. V shed 3 bases and J shed 7 bases, with 13 bases lying between them. There are 13 residues in the CDR3. The CDR3 DNA follows: TGCGCCAGCAGCTCTGGCCCCAATGCTGGCTACACCTTC. Amino acids: CASSSGPNAGYTF.

The CDR3, as DNA: TGCGCCAGCAGAGACTCAGGGGTCGTGACTGAAGCTTTCTTT. It is translated as CASRDSGVVTEAFF. The chain has TRBV10-2 and TRBJ1-1, with a weak D call TRBD1 (6 bases). This CDR3 is 14 amino acids long. Germline V gene sequence: CDR1 WSHSY, CDR2 SAAADI. Deletions cut 6 bases from V and 5 bases from J, with 16 bases between.

The J gene is TRBJ1-2, the V gene TRBV6-5; 7 nucleotides align to TRBD1. The germline gives CDR1 MNHEY, CDR2 SVGAGI. The CDR3 has 16 residues. With 2 bases clipped from V and 1 base from J, the junction kept 7 bases outside the gene matches. Written as DNA, the CDR3 is TGTGCCAGCAGTTACGTACGGCCAGGGGGTAACTATGGCTACACCTTC. It yields the protein CASSYVRPGGNYGYTF.

The chain joins TRBV6-5 to TRBJ2-1; 10 bases fit TRBD2. Germline CDR1 is MNHEY and CDR2 is SVGAGI. The junction had 9 bases not matched to a gene; V was cut back by 4 bases and J by 6 bases. This CDR3 has 16 amino acids. CDR3 coding DNA: TGTGCCAGCAGTTCCCCCTCTAGCGGGAGTCTCAATGAGCAGTTCTTC. Protein product: CASSSPSSGSLNEQFF.